This T cell receptor (beta chain) was sequenced for a study of response to subunit inactivated influenza vaccine. Concerning this clonotype itself: Antigen unknown.

CDR3 size: 16 residues. CDR1 is SGHTA and CDR2 is FQGNSA in the germline V gene. V lost 5 bases to trimming and J lost 5 bases; unmatched junction nucleotides: 6. Study conclusions and caveats: The authors proposed limited new T cell recruitment per seasonal influenza vaccination.

Via MiXCR, TCRdb re-called the RT-PCR reads, giving one row per CDR3 protein. The sample shows under 750,000 distinct CDR3 sequences, over 9.5% of them seen only once. The specimen comprised PBMCs from blood, sampled on the day of vaccination. The receptor was isolated from a man over 45 who received an inactivated influenza vaccine. The chain couples TRBV7-2 to TRBJ2-3; 14 positions match TRBD2. The DNA of the CDR3 is TGTGCCAGCAGCAAGACTAGCGGGGGGGCCGGAGATACGCAGTATTTT. Amino acid sequence: CASSKTSGGAGDTQYF. Full variable domain (outside the CDR3, taken from reference TRBV7-2 and TRBJ2-3): GAGVSQSPSNKVTEKGKDVELRCDPISGHTALYWYRQSLGQGLEFLIYFQGNSAPDKSGLPSDRFSAERTGGSVSTLTIQRTQQEDSAVYLCASSKTSGGAGDTQYFGPGTRLTVL.